The 26 T cell receptor beta chains given below trace back to one sample, sequenced in a study of cytomegalovirus exposure and HLA in healthy donors. Clones were read by immunoSEQ multiplex PCR, and TCRdb kept only the in-frame ones, dropping some. The table records a few hundred thousand clones, about 90% of them present only once. Sequenced: PBMCs. The origin of the receptors is a woman younger than 30 in good health and CMV-seronegative.

The chain is built from TRBV6-6 and TRBJ1-2; D not certain. Germline assignment: CDR1 MNHNY and CDR2 SVGAGI (reference sequence). The CDR3 runs 13 residues. V lost 4 bases and J lost 3, with 9 bases in between. CDR3 amino acids: CASSFAPDYGYTF. DNA of the CDR3: TGTGCCAGCAGTTTTGCGCCCGACTATGGCTACACCTTC.

This clone was observed a single time. J is TRBJ2-7 and V is TRBV6-5, with D possibly TRBD1 on 5 matching bases. There are 14 residues in the CDR3. The germline V gene has CDR1 MNHEY and CDR2 SVGAGI. Trimming removed 2 bases at V and 2 bases at J, with 10 bases between. The CDR3 DNA is TGTGCCAGCAGTTACCAGGGTGAGGCCTACGAGCAGTACTTC. Translating it yields CASSYQGEAYEQYF.

This clone appeared a few times. The chain has TRBV7-2 and TRBJ1-6, with 8 nucleotides matching TRBD1. This CDR3 has 14 residues. Germline assignment: CDR1 SGHTA and CDR2 FQGNSA. The ends lost 6 bases at V and 10 bases at J; junction bases unmatched: 8. The chain's CDR3 is CASSQQDRASPLHF. The CDR3 bases are TGTGCCAGCAGTCAGCAGGACAGGGCATCACCCCTCCACTTT.

This chain connects TRBV13 to TRBJ1-6, with D maybe TRBD1 (6 bases). V was pared by 6 bases and J by 4 bases, with 10 bases between. This CDR3 region has 14 residues. CDR1 PRHDT and CDR2 FYEKMQ come from the germline V gene (reference sequence). CDR3: CASSTGSYNSPLHF. Written as DNA, the CDR3 is TGTGCCAGCAGTACAGGGTCATATAATTCACCCCTCCACTTT. Combining the CDR3 with reference TRBV13 and TRBJ1-6 gives the whole variable domain AAGVIQSPRHLIKEKRETATLKCYPIPRHDTVYWYQQGPGQDPQFLISFYEKMQSDKGSIPDRFSAQQFSDYHSELNMSSLELGDSALYFCASSTGSYNSPLHFGNGTRLTVT.

This clone was found a few times. The V gene is TRBV5-1, the J gene TRBJ1-6; D not certain. V lost 0 bases and J 10 bases, leaving 5 bases between the germline ends. The CDR3 loop spans 12 amino acids. Germline V lookup: CDR1 SGHRS, CDR2 YFSETQ. CDR3 in amino acids: CASSLGESPLHF. Written as DNA, the CDR3 is TGCGCCAGCAGCTTGGGGGAGTCACCCCTCCACTTT. The whole variable domain, remainder taken from reference TRBV5-1 and TRBJ1-6, is KAGVTQTPRYLIKTRGQQVTLSCSPISGHRSVSWYQQTPGQGLQFLFEYFSETQRNKGNFPGRFSGRQFSNSRSEMNVSTLELGDSALYLCASSLGESPLHFGNGTRLTVT.

The chain couples TRBV7-9 to TRBJ1-1; 12 bases are a match to TRBD1. The V segment lost 3 bases and the J segment 3 bases; nucleotides outside the gene matches: 2. This CDR3 contains 15 residues. CDR1 SEHNR and CDR2 FQNEAQ come from the germline V gene (reference sequence). The CDR3 loop reads CASSLGQGAHTEAFF. CDR3 bases: TGTGCCAGCAGCTTGGGACAGGGGGCGCACACTGAAGCTTTCTTT.

This clone showed up just once. This chain uses TRBV5-6 with TRBJ2-7; 7 bases line up with TRBD1. V lost 4 bases, J lost 2 bases, and 3 bases stayed unmatched. Germline CDR1 is SGHDT and CDR2 is YYEEEE. The length of the CDR3 is 13 residues. CDR3 nucleotide sequence: TGTGCCAGCAGCCCGACAGGGACCTACGAGCAGTACGTC. It specifies CASSPTGTYEQYV.

The chain is built from TRBV28 and TRBJ1-1; D remains ambiguous. The CDR3 has 13 amino acids. The V gene's germline CDR1 is MDHEN and CDR2 SYDVKM. V dropped 6 bases and J dropped 7 bases, with 15 bases sitting between them. The CDR3 sequence is CASSPPDKNEAFF. The CDR3 DNA is TGTGCCAGCAGCCCTCCCGACAAAAATGAAGCTTTCTTT.

This sequence joins TRBV7-2 and TRBJ2-7; 9 nucleotides align to TRBD1. This CDR3 contains 13 residues. V gave up 5 bases and J gave up 7 bases; unmatched junction bases: 6. Germline values: CDR1 SGHTA, CDR2 FQGNSA. The CDR3 DNA sequence: TGTGCCAGCAGCCAACAGGGGGCGCAAGAGCAGTACTTC. Amino acids: CASSQQGAQEQYF.

This rearrangement joins TRBV5-1 to TRBJ2-1; D is unclear. The V gene lost 2 bases and the J gene lost 7 bases, with 10 bases spanning the gap. The length of the CDR3 is 13 residues. The germline V gene has CDR1 SGHRS and CDR2 YFSETQ. CDR3 nucleotides: TGCGCCAGCAGCTTCTTTTCAGAAAATGAGCAGTTCTTC. Its translation is CASSFFSENEQFF. Variable domain in full (rest from reference TRBV5-1 and TRBJ2-1): KAGVTQTPRYLIKTRGQQVTLSCSPISGHRSVSWYQQTPGQGLQFLFEYFSETQRNKGNFPGRFSGRQFSNSRSEMNVSTLELGDSALYLCASSFFSENEQFFGPGTRLTVL.

The chain uses TRBV7-8 and TRBJ1-4, with TRBD1 matching over 8 bases. There are 16 residues in the CDR3. Germline V lookup: CDR1 SGHVS, CDR2 FQNEAQ. Unmatched junction bases numbered 11, after V lost 5 bases and J lost 6 bases. CDR3 residues: CASSPRWETGDEKLFF. CDR3 coding DNA: TGTGCCAGCAGCCCCCGGTGGGAGACAGGGGATGAAAAACTGTTTTTT.

The chain links TRBV7-8 to TRBJ1-2, with 8 bases aligning to TRBD1. Germline lookup yields CDR1 SGHVS and CDR2 FQNEAQ. The CDR3 runs to 14 residues. Trimming removed 1 base from V and 4 bases from J; junction bases left unmatched: 2. The CDR3, as DNA: TGTGCCAGCAGCTTAGAGGGGACAGGCTATGGCTACACCTTC. Translation gives CASSLEGTGYGYTF. The variable domain in full, completed from reference TRBV7-8 and TRBJ1-2, reads GAGVSQSPRYKVAKRGQDVALRCDPISGHVSLFWYQQALGQGPEFLTYFQNEAQLDKSGLPSDRFFAERPEGSVSTLKIQRTQQEDSAVYLCASSLEGTGYGYTFGSGTRLTVV.

The chain uses TRBV7-9 and TRBJ2-6, with 11 bases aligning to TRBD1. Germline CDR1 and CDR2: SEHNR and FQNEAQ (reference sequence). V gave up 7 bases and J gave up 0 bases; unmatched junction bases: 5. The CDR3 consists of 17 residues. The CDR3 region has the DNA TGTGCCAGCACCGGGACAGGGGGGGCCTCTGGGGCCAACGTCCTGACTTTC. As protein: CASTGTGGASGANVLTF.

This chain uses TRBV18 with TRBJ1-2; 9 bases fit TRBD1. The CDR3 spans 15 residues. The J segment lost 4 bases and the V segment lost 3 bases, leaving 6 bases of the junction unmatched. Germline V gene lookup returns CDR1 KGHSH and CDR2 LQKENI. In nucleotides, the CDR3 is TGTGCCAGCTCACCGGACAGGGGAGGGGTCTATGGCTACACCTTC. It translates to CASSPDRGGVYGYTF.

V usage is TRBV11-2 and J usage is TRBJ2-5, with a tentative D call TRBD1 (6 bases). From germline, CDR1 is SGHAT and CDR2 FQNNGV. The CDR3 runs to 13 residues. Trimming left V 5 bases short and J 3 bases short, with 10 bases between. The CDR3 region has the DNA TGTGCCAGCAGCCTGGGACAAAAAGAGACCCAGTACTTC. Amino acid sequence: CASSLGQKETQYF.

This clone was seen once. The chain links TRBV28 to TRBJ2-5; 10 bases are a match to TRBD2. CDR1 is MDHEN and CDR2 is SYDVKM in the germline V gene. V gave up 3 bases and J gave up 5 bases; unmatched junction bases: 6. The CDR3 is 15 residues long. The CDR3 region is CASSFQRGGRETQYF. The CDR3 bases are TGTGCCAGCAGTTTTCAGCGGGGGGGCCGTGAGACCCAGTACTTC.

CDR3 DNA: TGTGCCAGCAGCCTTCTAACTAGCGGGGGCACAGATACGCAGTATTTT. Amino acid sequence: CASSLLTSGGTDTQYF. The V call is TRBV4-2, the J call TRBJ2-3, with 10 bases fitting TRBD2. Germline V gene data show CDR1 as LGHNA and CDR2 as YNFKEQ. Trimming cost V 4 bases and J 1 base; bases outside gene matches: 5. The CDR3 has 16 amino acids.

J is TRBJ2-5 and V is TRBV7-2, with D perhaps TRBD1 (5 bases). The CDR3 runs 13 residues. Deletions cut 5 bases from V and 2 bases from J, with 9 bases between. CDR1 is SGHTA and CDR2 is FQGNSA in the germline V gene. The CDR3 here is CASSRTGQETQYF. The CDR3 nucleotides are TGTGCCAGCAGCCGCACAGGTCAAGAGACCCAGTACTTC.

This clone came up once. This chain uses TRBV19 with TRBJ2-7; D may be TRBD2 (5 bases). The CDR3 sequence is 15 residues long. Germline V gene data show CDR1 as LNHDA and CDR2 as SQIVND (reference sequence). Deletions cut 8 bases from V and 3 bases from J, with 20 bases between. CDR3 loop: CASPLEPREHYEQYF. CDR3 DNA: TGTGCCAGTCCGTTAGAACCCCGGGAACACTACGAGCAGTACTTC. Filled out from reference TRBV19 and TRBJ2-7, the complete variable domain reads DGGITQSPKYLFRKEGQNVTLSCEQNLNHDAMYWYRQDPGQGLRLIYYSQIVNDFQKGDIAEGYSVSREKKESFPLTVTSAQKNPTAFYLCASPLEPREHYEQYFGPGTRLTVT.

This sequence joins TRBV6-5 and TRBJ1-2; D is unresolved. Germline V lookup: CDR1 MNHEY, CDR2 SVGAGI. V dropped 0 bases and J dropped 0 bases, with 8 bases sitting between them. This CDR3 has 15 amino acids. The CDR3 loop is CASSYSIVANYGYTF. DNA for the CDR3: TGTGCCAGCAGTTACTCGATCGTAGCTAACTATGGCTACACCTTC.

The rearrangement uses TRBV5-4 and TRBJ2-7; the D gene is possibly TRBD1 (5 bases). This CDR3 is 16 amino acids long. Germline loops: CDR1 SGHNT, CDR2 YYREEE (reference sequence). V was clipped by 4 bases and J by 3 bases, with 20 bases between them. The CDR3 coding sequence is TGTGCCAGCAGCACGCAAGGGGCAGGGCGAGTCTACGAGCAGTACTTC. Protein product: CASSTQGAGRVYEQYF.

This clone was observed a single time. J is TRBJ1-1 and V is TRBV6-5; D remains unclear. Trimming removed 0 bases from V and 0 bases from J, with 8 bases in between. This CDR3 contains 15 residues. The germline V gene has CDR1 MNHEY and CDR2 SVGAGI. In nucleotides, the CDR3 is TGTGCCAGCAGTTACTCTGTCCAAATGAACACTGAAGCTTTCTTT. The encoded protein is CASSYSVQMNTEAFF.

This rearrangement joins TRBV5-4 to TRBJ2-2; D is perhaps TRBD2 (7 bases). CDR3 length: 13 amino acids. CDR1 and CDR2 from the germline V gene are SGHNT and YYREEE (reference sequence). V dropped 7 bases and J dropped 7 bases, with 14 bases sitting between them. CDR3 protein: CASSGGQNGELFF. The CDR3 DNA reads TGTGCCAGCTCGGGGGGCCAAAACGGGGAGCTGTTTTTT.

The chain uses TRBV19 and TRBJ2-4; 8 positions agree with TRBD2. V lost 5 bases, J lost 0 bases, and 12 bases stayed unmatched. Germline CDR1 LNHDA, CDR2 SQIVND (reference sequence). The CDR3 is 18 amino acids. DNA for the CDR3: TGTGCCAGTAGTGGTCTCGCGGGGGGCTTGATAGCCAAAAACATTCAGTACTTC. This translates into CASSGLAGGLIAKNIQYF.

V gene TRBV9 combines with J gene TRBJ2-1; D is ambiguous. The CDR3 is made up of 13 amino acids. Germline values: CDR1 SGDLS, CDR2 YYNGEE. Trimming stripped 6 bases from V and 12 bases from J, with 19 bases between. The chain's CDR3 is CASTGPDPTGQFF. DNA for the CDR3: TGTGCCAGCACCGGTCCTGATCCTACGGGGCAGTTCTTC. Combining the CDR3 with reference TRBV9 and TRBJ2-1 gives the whole variable domain DSGVTQTPKHLITATGQRVTLRCSPRSGDLSVYWYQQSLDQGLQFLIQYYNGEERAKGNILERFSAQQFPDLHSELNLSSLELGDSALYFCASTGPDPTGQFFGPGTRLTVL.

The sample holds a few counts of this clone. CDR3 loop: CASSLSGDGYTF. DNA for the CDR3: TGTGCCAGCAGCTTATCGGGGGATGGCTACACCTTC. The rearrangement uses TRBV11-2 and TRBJ1-2; possible D gene TRBD1, 5 bases. Germline V gives CDR1 SGHAT, CDR2 FQNNGV. This CDR3 spans 12 amino acids. V was pared by 2 bases and J by 6 bases, with 7 bases between.